This TCR beta chain was observed in a study of cytomegalovirus exposure and HLA in healthy donors. The study's findings and limits: In a later analysis, HLA-associated beta chains showed higher expansion and lower generation probabilities than comparable chains. A missense variant in DCLRE1C was later tied to TCR beta V- and J-gene trimming.

Regarding this clone: What it binds is not known.

Germline-derived CDR1 and CDR2 are LNHDA and SQIVND (reference sequence). V was clipped by 2 bases and J by 2 bases, with 10 bases between them. The CDR3 covers 14 residues. PCR employed 60 Vbeta and 13 Jbeta primers. The protocol was immunoSEQ multiplex PCR, while the TCRdb copy is restricted to in-frame clones and leaves out a portion. The sample carries about 120,000 clones, around 79% recorded once. The rearrangement links TRBV19 to TRBJ2-7, with D perhaps TRBD1 (6 bases). The sequenced material came from PBMCs. The sequence derives from a woman aged 25 to 39 in good health and CMV-seropositive. CDR3: CASSIYTGTYEQYF. The DNA of the CDR3 is TGTGCCAGTAGTATATATACAGGGACCTACGAGCAGTACTTC.